This entry lists 20 T cell receptor beta chains sequenced from one sample in a study of blood T cell repertoires in COVID-19. Sequencing used immunoSEQ multiplex PCR; TCRdb keeps in-frame clones, though not all of them. The data contain over 300,000 clones, around 89% of them singletons. Material for sequencing was PBMCs or T cells enriched from blood (not recorded which). The receptor source for this set is a woman in her thirties or forties who had recovered from COVID-19.

The J gene is TRBJ2-2, the V gene TRBV7-3; a possible D gene is TRBD2 (6 bases). Germline CDR1 reads SGHTA; CDR2 reads FQGTGA. The V end lost 5 bases, the J end lost 0 bases, and 13 bases lay between the germline ends. There are 16 residues in the CDR3. The CDR3 DNA reads TGTGCCAGCAGCCCCGGAGGGGTTGCGAACACCGGGGAGCTGTTTTTT. Its translation: CASSPGGVANTGELFF.

This chain joins TRBV27 and TRBJ2-5; TRBD1 agrees at 7 bases. Germline CDR1 reads MNHEY; CDR2 reads SMNVEV (reference sequence). This CDR3 region has 15 residues. The junction had 8 bases not matched to a gene; V was cut back by 4 bases and J by 3 bases. The CDR3: CASSSRDDREETQYF. In nucleotides, the CDR3 is TGTGCCAGCAGTTCCCGGGACGACAGGGAAGAGACCCAGTACTTC.

This chain uses TRBV7-2 with TRBJ1-4; D is possibly TRBD1 (6 bases). The CDR3 is 14 residues long. CDR1 and CDR2 (germline): SGHTA, FQGNSA. The V end was cut by 5 bases, the J end by 7 bases, with 14 bases between. The CDR3: CASSPAGALEKLFF. The CDR3 DNA follows: TGTGCCAGCAGCCCGGCGGGGGCGCTTGAAAAACTGTTTTTT.

The chain joins TRBV5-1 to TRBJ1-5, with a tentative D call TRBD1 (6 bases). The CDR3 runs 13 residues. The ends were cut back, 0 bases at V and 5 bases at J, with 6 bases in the middle. CDR1 SGHRS and CDR2 YFSETQ come from the germline V gene. CDR3 DNA sequence: TGCGCCAGCAGCTTGGACAGGGATCAGCCCCAGCATTTT. Protein: CASSLDRDQPQHF.

This chain joins TRBV5-1 and TRBJ1-1; the match to TRBD1 covers 7 bases. In germline, CDR1 is SGHRS, CDR2 YFSETQ. Trimming cost V 2 bases and J 5 bases; bases outside gene matches: 12. The CDR3 sequence is 16 residues long. The CDR3 sequence: CASSLSSTGSTTEAFF. The CDR3 DNA follows: TGCGCCAGCAGCTTATCCTCGACAGGGTCGACGACTGAAGCTTTCTTT.

V is TRBV18 and J is TRBJ1-4; 8 nucleotides line up with TRBD1. The CDR3 is 12 amino acids. CDR1 and CDR2 (germline): KGHSH, LQKENI. Losses at the gene ends were 4 bases for V and 13 bases for J; bases not matched to a gene: 5. CDR3 sequence reads: CASSRQGPGLFF. CDR3 DNA: TGTGCCAGCTCACGACAGGGGCCCGGACTGTTTTTT.

The V gene is TRBV5-1, the J gene TRBJ1-3, with 7 bases lining up with TRBD1. The V and J ends lost 4 bases and 0 bases, in that order; junction bases with no gene match: 7. Per the germline V gene, CDR1 is SGHRS and CDR2 is YFSETQ. The CDR3 has 16 residues. The CDR3 DNA sequence: TGCGCCAGCAGCCCGATGACAGGGAACTCTGGAAACACCATATATTTT. Protein: CASSPMTGNSGNTIYF.

The chain links TRBV2 to TRBJ2-7; D might be TRBD1 (5 bases). Looked up from germline, CDR1 is SNHLY and CDR2 is FYNNEI. Trimming cost V 11 bases and J 7 bases, with 21 bases left between them. The CDR3 runs 13 residues. The CDR3 here is CASWGERFGEQYF. CDR3 nucleotides: TGTGCCTCGTGGGGCGAGCGCTTTGGGGAGCAGTACTTC.

This chain links TRBV7-2 with TRBJ2-7, with a possible D match to TRBD1 (6 bases). This CDR3 is 14 amino acids long. Germline V gene lookup returns CDR1 SGHTA and CDR2 FQGNSA. V gave up 3 bases and J gave up 2 bases, with 11 bases separating them. The CDR3 spells CASSFGGPTYEQYF. For the CDR3, the DNA is TGTGCCAGCAGCTTTGGGGGCCCTACCTACGAGCAGTACTTC.

CDR3 DNA sequence: TGTGCCAGCAGTAATTCGGGGTGGGAAGGGGAAAAACTGTTTTTT. It yields the protein CASSNSGWEGEKLFF. The rearrangement links TRBV28 to TRBJ1-4, with unresolved D. CDR1 is MDHEN and CDR2 is SYDVKM in the germline V gene. Trimming removed 5 bases from V and 8 bases from J, with 18 bases in between. There are 15 residues in the CDR3.

This chain uses TRBV11-2 with TRBJ2-7; 8 bases align to TRBD2. Trimming took 0 bases from V and 4 from J; bases not matched to a gene: 14. This CDR3 spans 18 amino acids. CDR1 is SGHAT, CDR2 FQNNGV, per germline. As DNA, the CDR3 is TGTGCCAGCAGCTTAGATCGGGGGGGCAGGGTATTTGGATACGAGCAGTACTTC. Its protein is CASSLDRGGRVFGYEQYF.

The genes are TRBV7-3 and TRBJ2-7; 7 bases align to TRBD2. This CDR3 contains 14 residues. The junction had 11 bases not matched to a gene; V was cut back by 5 bases and J by 7 bases. Germline CDR1 SGHTA, CDR2 FQGTGA. In DNA form, the CDR3 reads TGTGCCAGCAGCGTGGCGGGGGACGGGAAAGAGCAGTACTTC. It encodes CASSVAGDGKEQYF.

The genes are TRBV4-3 and TRBJ2-3; TRBD2 aligns across 10 bases. The length of the CDR3 is 17 residues. The V gene end was trimmed by 0 bases and the J gene end by 3 bases; junction bases not matched to a gene: 6. Per germline, CDR1 LGHNA and CDR2 YSLEER. CDR3 residues: CASSQDWERGGTDTQYF. The CDR3 coding sequence is TGCGCCAGCAGCCAAGATTGGGAGCGGGGGGGAACAGATACGCAGTATTTT.

The chain uses TRBV11-2 and TRBJ2-5; 11 bases agree with TRBD2. CDR3 length: 14 residues. Germline lookup yields CDR1 SGHAT and CDR2 FQNNGV. Trimming cost V 3 bases and J 5 bases; bases outside gene matches: 2. The CDR3 region has the DNA TGTGCCAGCAGCTTCCCTAGCGGGGGGGAGACCCAGTACTTC. Translated, it gives CASSFPSGGETQYF.

This chain uses TRBV5-6 with TRBJ1-1, with D tentatively TRBD1 (6 bases). Trimming cost V 5 bases and J 1 base, with 18 bases left between them. The CDR3 totals 16 residues. Germline lookup yields CDR1 SGHDT and CDR2 YYEEEE. The CDR3 DNA is TGTGCCAGCAGTATTTGGACAGAGATCCAGAACACTGAAGCTTTCTTT. Amino acids: CASSIWTEIQNTEAFF.

V gene TRBV27 combines with J gene TRBJ2-1; 11 bases match TRBD2. The CDR3 has 17 amino acids. Germline-derived CDR1 and CDR2 are MNHEY and SMNVEV (reference sequence). V was pared by 0 bases and J by 4 bases, with 5 bases of the junction left unmatched. CDR3 amino acids: CASSLSTGLAVYNEQFF. In nucleotides, the CDR3 is TGTGCCAGCAGTTTATCGACGGGACTAGCGGTTTACAATGAGCAGTTCTTC.

The CDR3 sequence is CASSQARQGVDGYTF. In DNA form, the CDR3 reads TGTGCCAGCAGCCAAGCCCGACAGGGGGTGGATGGCTACACCTTC. The V and J genes are TRBV4-2 and TRBJ1-2, with 9 nucleotides matching TRBD1. Germline trimming cut 1 base from V and 6 bases from J; bases unmatched to any gene: 6. The CDR3 totals 15 residues. Germline V gene data show CDR1 as LGHNA and CDR2 as YNFKEQ.

The rearrangement uses TRBV27 and TRBJ1-5; TRBD1 is a possible D gene (5 bases). Looked up from germline, CDR1 is MNHEY and CDR2 is SMNVEV (reference sequence). The CDR3 length is 16 residues. V was pared by 6 bases and J by 2 bases, with 17 bases between. CDR3: CASRPGEGLRNQPQHF. In nucleotides, the CDR3 is TGTGCCAGCAGGCCGGGGGAGGGGTTACGCAATCAGCCCCAGCATTTT.

V usage is TRBV19 and J usage is TRBJ1-1; 7 positions match TRBD1. Germline trimming cut 5 bases from V and 1 base from J; bases unmatched to any gene: 7. CDR3 size: 15 residues. CDR1 and CDR2 (germline): LNHDA, SQIVND (reference sequence). CDR3: CASSSRTGRNTEAFF. Here the CDR3 DNA reads TGTGCCAGTAGTTCTCGGACAGGAAGGAACACTGAAGCTTTCTTT.

The chain employs TRBV19 and TRBJ2-4; D may be TRBD2 (6 bases). CDR1 is LNHDA and CDR2 is SQIVND in the germline V gene (reference sequence). The CDR3 spans 19 residues. Trimming cost V 4 bases and J 0 bases, with 22 bases left between them. This chain's CDR3 is CASSNPWRGQRIAKNIQYF. CDR3 bases: TGTGCCAGTAGTAACCCGTGGAGGGGTCAACGGATAGCCAAAAACATTCAGTACTTC.